Included here is one T cell receptor (beta chain) sequence, with context. As it was prepared, the TCRbeta library received unique molecular identifiers. TCRdb re-called the PCR reads through MiXCR, storing one row per CDR3 protein. The repertoire holds more than 450,000 distinct CDR3 sequences, 15% to 20% seen once, with 3.3% in the top ten. These data are taken from a study of T-cell reconstitution after alpha-beta-depleted transplantation in children. Trimming took off 0 bases at V and 3 bases at J, with 12 bases between the two ends. This CDR3 has 15 amino acids. CDR1 and CDR2 (germline): SGHDN, FVKESK.

This specimen consisted of PBMCs from the stem cell graft donor, obtained from the stem cell graft. The receptor was derived from a human donor who donated a stem cell graft to a child with acute lymphoblastic leukemia. The chain recombines TRBV14 with TRBJ2-7, with a tentative D call TRBD2 (6 bases). CDR3 nucleotide sequence: TGTGCCAGCAGCCAAGAATTGTCCGGGGGCTACGAGCAGTACTTC. Protein sequence: CASSQELSGGYEQYF.